The clone carrying this T cell receptor beta chain was counted a few times. Generated by immunoSEQ multiplex PCR, the TCRdb table keeps only in-frame clones and is missing some. The table shows some 2.4 million clones, with roughly 93% occurring only once. The sample is drawn from a study of shared clonotypes between healthy human individuals. This CDR3 is 12 amino acids long. V gave up 1 base and J gave up 9 bases, with 9 bases separating them. Germline V lookup: CDR1 LGHNT, CDR2 FRNRAP. Every donor was a Caucasian adult from Nashville, Tennessee. Sequenced sample: naive CD4+ T cells from PBMCs. Subset meaning: CD45RA+ positively selected. V is TRBV12-5 and J is TRBJ1-1; D unclear. This clonotype originated in a young man in good health. Some clones in this sample may be carry-over from other donors' samples. The CDR3 bases are TGTGCTAGTGGTTTGGGGGGTGGGAAAGCTTTCTTT. This translates into CASGLGGGKAFF.